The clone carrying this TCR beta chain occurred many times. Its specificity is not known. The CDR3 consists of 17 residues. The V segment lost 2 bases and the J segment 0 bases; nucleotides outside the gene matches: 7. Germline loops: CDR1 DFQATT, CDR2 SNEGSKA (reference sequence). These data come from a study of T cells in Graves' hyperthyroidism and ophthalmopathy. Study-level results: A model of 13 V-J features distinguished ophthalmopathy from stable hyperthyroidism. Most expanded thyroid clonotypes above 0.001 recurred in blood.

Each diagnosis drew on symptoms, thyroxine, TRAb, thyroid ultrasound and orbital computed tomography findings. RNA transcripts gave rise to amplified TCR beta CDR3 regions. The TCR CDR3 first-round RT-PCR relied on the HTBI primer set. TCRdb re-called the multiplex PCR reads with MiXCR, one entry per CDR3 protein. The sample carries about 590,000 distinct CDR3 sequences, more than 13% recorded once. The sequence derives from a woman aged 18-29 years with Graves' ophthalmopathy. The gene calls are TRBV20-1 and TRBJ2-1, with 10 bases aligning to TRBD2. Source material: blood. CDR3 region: CSARPLAGVSSYNEQFF. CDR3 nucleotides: TGCAGTGCTAGACCCCTAGCGGGAGTCTCCTCCTACAATGAGCAGTTCTTC.